This T cell receptor beta chain stems from a study of PD-1 blockade in classical Hodgkin lymphoma (TCRdb year 2020). Notes on the research overall: Nivolumab dosing was 3 mg/kg intravenously every 2 weeks, continuing until either disease progression or unacceptable toxicity. To define a peripheral blood immune signature of response to PD-1 blockade in classical Hodgkin lymphoma, the study combined TCR beta sequencing with CyTOF.

The Qiagen DNeasy kit was used to extract genomic DNA both from unsorted PBMCs and from the negatively selected CD4+ and CD8+ fractions. TCR beta CDR3 regions were amplified by immunoSEQ multiplex PCR using primers annealing to V and J segments. A synthetic immune receptor repertoire was used to minimize amplification bias, and remaining bias was computationally removed after sequencing. In the paper's pipeline: Custom Python scripts were used to quantify repertoire diversity as the Shannon entropy index. Unsorted, CD4+ and CD8+ repertoires were analyzed separately, except in combined analyses where CD4+ and CD8+ sequences were merged in silico. A clone was considered expanded if an increase in frequency of at least 2-fold after treatment relative to C1D1 was found, and a pseudocount of 0.5 was applied to clones undetected at baseline. Singleton clones were defined as clones with 0 or 1 copy at C1D1, and non-singleton clones were defined as clones with 2 or more copies. Clones expanded in unsorted samples were annotated as CD4+, CD8+ or unknown by matching protein sequences in sorted samples from the same patient. Wilcoxon tests on paired samples were used to test changes in diversity from C1D1 to C4D1. TCRdb obtained this table from immuneACCESS and retained in-frame rearrangements with V and J assigned. These tables miss some clones; where compared with another copy, unresolved V genes account for less than half of the shortfall, and the remainder is unexplained. Clonal size and the V and J genes are those of that table, whereas D and trimming came from the DNA. This sample has approximately 160,000 clones in its table, and 78% of those were observed once. Of the sample, 9.2% falls within the top ten clones.

V and J are trimmed by 1 base and 3 bases, and the gene matches miss 3 bases of the junction. CDR3 length: 15 amino acids, cysteine to phenylalanine. Left in the record is the CDR3 DNA by itself, 45 bases read in frame from the first base. CDR1 is given as SGHVS and CDR2 as FQNEAQ, both from the germline V gene. Sample time point, as interpreted from the label and publication: cycle 2 day 1 (C2D1) of nivolumab. All trial patients had relapsed after autologous stem cell transplantation, with cohorts A, B and C differing in prior brentuximab vedotin exposure. The trial cohort included more than 55 patients with relapsed/refractory classical Hodgkin lymphoma, and each patient had a best overall response of complete response, partial response or progressive disease. Trial patients were treated with single-agent nivolumab in the multi-cohort phase II CheckMate 205 trial. An independent review committee assessed best overall response by applying the 2007 International Working Group response criteria. Trial PBMCs were obtained immediately prior to nivolumab initiation (C1D1) and on therapy at cycle 2 day 1 and cycle 4 day 1. Peripheral blood was collected in 8 mL Vacutainer Cell Preparation Tubes, from which PBMCs were isolated by centrifugation and then cryopreserved.

General findings and caveats noted by the study authors: Trial patients achieving complete response had baseline diversity similar to newly diagnosed patients, whereas partial responders and progressors had significantly lower diversity. Baseline TCR diversity was reported as lower in newly diagnosed patients than in healthy donors, and lower still in relapsed/refractory patients. Diversity was lower in patients who began nivolumab less than 1 year after ASCT, so these patients were left out of later analyses to avoid confounding by immune reconstitution. A significant rise by C4D1 was seen in CD4+ but not CD8+ TCR diversity (p=0.0027 vs p=0.16), with the rise being most apparent in complete responders (p=0.02). The study covered only a single clinical trial cohort, and the causes of the repertoire differences, possibly disease activity or prior therapy, were still not defined.

To note about this clone: Which antigen it targets is not known. One base away there is no much larger clone; base qualities are not given.

The specimen was peripheral blood mononuclear cells (PBMCs), collected before the second cycle of nivolumab. The receptor's source is a human donor with classical Hodgkin lymphoma. The receptor chain draws on TRBV7-8 and TRBJ2-3, with 8 junctional bases fitting TRBD1. The DNA reads as follows: TGTGCCAGCAGCTTAGTGCGGGACAGGACAGATACGCAGTATTTT. Its amino acids are CASSLVRDRTDTQYF.